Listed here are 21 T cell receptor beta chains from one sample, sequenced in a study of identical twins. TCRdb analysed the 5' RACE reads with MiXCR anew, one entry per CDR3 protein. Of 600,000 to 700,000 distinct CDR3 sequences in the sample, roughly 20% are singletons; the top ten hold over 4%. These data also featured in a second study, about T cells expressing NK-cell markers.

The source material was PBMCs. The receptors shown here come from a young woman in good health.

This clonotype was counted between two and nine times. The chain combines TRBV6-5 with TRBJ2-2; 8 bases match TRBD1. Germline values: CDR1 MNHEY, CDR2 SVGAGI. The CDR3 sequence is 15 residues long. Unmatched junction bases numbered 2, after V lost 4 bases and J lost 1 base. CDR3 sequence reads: CASSSGGLNTGELFF. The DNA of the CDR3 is TGTGCCAGCAGTTCAGGGGGCCTGAACACCGGGGAGCTGTTTTTT.

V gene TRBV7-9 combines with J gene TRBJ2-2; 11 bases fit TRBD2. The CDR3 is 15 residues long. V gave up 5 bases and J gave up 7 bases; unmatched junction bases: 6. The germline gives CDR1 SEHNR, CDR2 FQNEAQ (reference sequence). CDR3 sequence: CASSGGTSGIGELFF. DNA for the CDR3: TGTGCCAGCAGCGGCGGGACTAGCGGAATCGGGGAGCTGTTTTTT.

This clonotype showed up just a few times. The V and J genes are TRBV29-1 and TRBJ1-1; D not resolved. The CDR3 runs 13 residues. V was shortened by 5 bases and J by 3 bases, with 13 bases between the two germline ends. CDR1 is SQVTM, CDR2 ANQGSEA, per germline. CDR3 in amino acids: CSVLAGVYTEAFF. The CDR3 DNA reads TGCAGCGTTTTGGCCGGGGTCTACACTGAAGCTTTCTTT.

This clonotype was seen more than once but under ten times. CDR3 sequence: CASSLMAGQDLDTQYF. As DNA, the CDR3 is TGTGCCAGCAGCTTAATGGCGGGGCAGGACCTAGATACGCAGTATTTT. V gene TRBV7-8 combines with J gene TRBJ2-3; D perhaps matches TRBD2 (6 bases). Between the trimmed V and J ends, which lost 2 bases and 5 bases, there was a span of 17 bases. Germline CDR1 reads SGHVS; CDR2 reads FQNEAQ. CDR3 size: 16 residues.

The DNA for the CDR3 is TGTGCCAGCAGCAATCGTGGCGGGGGGATCTACAATGAGCAGTTCTTC. Translating it yields CASSNRGGGIYNEQFF. The gene calls are TRBV7-2 and TRBJ2-1, with 8 bases matching TRBD2. The germline V gene encodes CDR1 SGHTA and CDR2 FQGNSA. The junction had 9 bases not matched to a gene; V was cut back by 5 bases and J by 3 bases. The CDR3 totals 16 residues.

In nucleotides, the CDR3 is TGTGCCAGCAGTTTCACTAGAAGCTCCTACAATGAGCAGTTCTTC. Its translation: CASSFTRSSYNEQFF. The chain couples TRBV27 to TRBJ2-1, with D possibly TRBD2 on 5 matching bases. CDR1 MNHEY and CDR2 SMNVEV come from the germline V gene (reference sequence). There are 15 residues in the CDR3. V shed 3 bases and J shed 0 bases, with 9 bases lying between them.

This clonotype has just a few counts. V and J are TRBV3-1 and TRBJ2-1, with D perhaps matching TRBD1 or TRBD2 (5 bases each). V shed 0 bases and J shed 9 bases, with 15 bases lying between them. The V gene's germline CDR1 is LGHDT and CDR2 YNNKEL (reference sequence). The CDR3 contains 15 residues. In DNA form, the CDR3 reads TGTGCCAGCAGCCAAGAGGAAGGGACGGTAGCTGAGCAGTTCTTC. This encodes CASSQEEGTVAEQFF.

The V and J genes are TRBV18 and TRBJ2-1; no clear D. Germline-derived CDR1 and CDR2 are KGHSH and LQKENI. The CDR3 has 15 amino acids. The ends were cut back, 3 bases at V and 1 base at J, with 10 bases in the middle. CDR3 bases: TGTGCCAGCTCACCCCTCGGTTTTTCCTACAATGAGCAGTTCTTC. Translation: CASSPLGFSYNEQFF. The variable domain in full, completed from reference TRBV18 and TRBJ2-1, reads NAGVMQNPRHLVRRRGQEARLRCSPMKGHSHVYWYRQLPEEGLKFMVYLQKENIIDESGMPKERFSAEFPKEGPSILRIQQVVRGDSAAYFCASSPLGFSYNEQFFGPGTRLTVL.

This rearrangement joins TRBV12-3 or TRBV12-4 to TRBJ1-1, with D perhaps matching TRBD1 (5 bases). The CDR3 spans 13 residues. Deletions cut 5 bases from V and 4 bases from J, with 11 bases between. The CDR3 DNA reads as TGTGCCAGCAGTACCACAGGTAGCACTGAAGCTTTCTTT. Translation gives CASSTTGSTEAFF.

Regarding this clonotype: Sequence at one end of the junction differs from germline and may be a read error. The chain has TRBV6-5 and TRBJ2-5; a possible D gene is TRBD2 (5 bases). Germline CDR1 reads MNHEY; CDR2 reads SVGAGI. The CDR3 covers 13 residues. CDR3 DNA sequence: TGTGCCAGCGGTTACGGGATCCAAGAGACCCAGTACTTC. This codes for CASGYGIQETQYF.

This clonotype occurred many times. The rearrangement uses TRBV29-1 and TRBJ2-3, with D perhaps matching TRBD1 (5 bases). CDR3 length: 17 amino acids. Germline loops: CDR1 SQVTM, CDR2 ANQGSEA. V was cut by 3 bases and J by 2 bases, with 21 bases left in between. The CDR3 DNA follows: TGCAGCGTTGACGCACCCGCCCCCCGCAGGGCCACAGATACGCAGTATTTT. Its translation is CSVDAPAPRRATDTQYF.

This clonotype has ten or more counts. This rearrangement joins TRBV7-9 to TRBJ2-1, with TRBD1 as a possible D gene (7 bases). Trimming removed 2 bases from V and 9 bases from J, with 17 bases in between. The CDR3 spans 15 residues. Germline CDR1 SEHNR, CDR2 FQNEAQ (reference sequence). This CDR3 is CASSLTGTVGSEQFF. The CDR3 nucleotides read TGTGCCAGCAGCTTAACTGGGACAGTCGGGAGTGAGCAGTTCTTC. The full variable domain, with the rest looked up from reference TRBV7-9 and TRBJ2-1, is DTGVSQNPRHKITKRGQNVTFRCDPISEHNRLYWYRQTLGQGPEFLTYFQNEAQLEKSRLLSDRFSAERPKGSFSTLEIQRTEQGDSAMYLCASSLTGTVGSEQFFGPGTRLTVL.

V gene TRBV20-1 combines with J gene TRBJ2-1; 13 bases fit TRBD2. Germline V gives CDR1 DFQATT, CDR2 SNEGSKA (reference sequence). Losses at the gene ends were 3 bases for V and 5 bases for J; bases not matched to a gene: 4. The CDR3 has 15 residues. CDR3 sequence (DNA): TGCAGTGCTAGCGAACTAGCGGGGGGGCACAATGAGCAGTTCTTC. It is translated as CSASELAGGHNEQFF.

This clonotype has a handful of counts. Written as DNA, the CDR3 is TGCAGTGTTGGGCCCCTAGCGGGGGGGGGCCACGAGCAGTACTTC. It translates to CSVGPLAGGGHEQYF. The chain joins TRBV20-1 to TRBJ2-7, with 12 positions matching TRBD2. CDR3 length: 15 amino acids. The germline V gene encodes CDR1 DFQATT and CDR2 SNEGSKA (reference sequence). V gave up 7 bases and J gave up 5 bases; unmatched junction bases: 12.

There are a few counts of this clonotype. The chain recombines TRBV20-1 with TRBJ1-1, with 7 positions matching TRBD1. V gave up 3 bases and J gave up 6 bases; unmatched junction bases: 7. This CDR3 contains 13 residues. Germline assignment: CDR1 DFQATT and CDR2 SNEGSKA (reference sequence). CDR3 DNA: TGCAGTGCTAGGACCGACAGGGACGCTGAAGCTTTCTTT. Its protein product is CSARTDRDAEAFF.

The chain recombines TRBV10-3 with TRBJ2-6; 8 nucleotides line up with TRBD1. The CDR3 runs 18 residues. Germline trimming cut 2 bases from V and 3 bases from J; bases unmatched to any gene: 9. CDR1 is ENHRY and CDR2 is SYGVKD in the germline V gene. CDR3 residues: CAISERGTGAGGANVLTF. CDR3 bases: TGTGCCATCAGTGAGCGTGGGACAGGAGCTGGTGGGGCCAACGTCCTGACTTTC.

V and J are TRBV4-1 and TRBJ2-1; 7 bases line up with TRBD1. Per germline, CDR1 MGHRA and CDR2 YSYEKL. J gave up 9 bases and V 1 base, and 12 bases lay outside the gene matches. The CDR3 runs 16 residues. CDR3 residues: CASSQGLRGRAGEQFF. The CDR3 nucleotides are TGCGCCAGCAGCCAAGGTTTAAGGGGGCGAGCTGGTGAGCAGTTCTTC.

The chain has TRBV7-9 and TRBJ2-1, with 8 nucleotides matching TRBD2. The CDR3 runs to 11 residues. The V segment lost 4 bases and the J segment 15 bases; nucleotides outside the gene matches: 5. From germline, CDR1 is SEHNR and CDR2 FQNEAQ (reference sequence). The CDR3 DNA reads TGTGCCAGCAGCTCATCTAGCGGGTCGTTCTTC. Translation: CASSSSSGSFF.

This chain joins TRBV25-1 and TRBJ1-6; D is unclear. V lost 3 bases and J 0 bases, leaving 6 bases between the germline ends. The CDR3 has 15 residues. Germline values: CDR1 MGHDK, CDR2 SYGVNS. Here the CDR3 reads CASSEGSSYNSPLHF. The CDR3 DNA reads TGTGCCAGCAGTGAGGGGAGCTCCTATAATTCACCCCTCCACTTT.

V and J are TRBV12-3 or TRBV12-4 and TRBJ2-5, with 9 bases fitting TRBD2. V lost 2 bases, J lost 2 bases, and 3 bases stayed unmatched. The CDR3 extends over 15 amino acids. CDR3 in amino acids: CASSLFLAGQETQYF. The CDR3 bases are TGTGCCAGCAGTTTATTCCTAGCGGGGCAAGAGACCCAGTACTTC.

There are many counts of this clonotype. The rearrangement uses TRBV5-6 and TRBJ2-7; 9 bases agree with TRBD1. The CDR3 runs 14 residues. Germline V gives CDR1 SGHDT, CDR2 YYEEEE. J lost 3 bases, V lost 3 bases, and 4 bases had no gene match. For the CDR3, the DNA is TGTGCCAGCAGCTCCGGGACAGGGTTCTACGAGCAGTACTTC. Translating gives CASSSGTGFYEQYF.